The clone carrying this T cell receptor (beta chain) was seen repeatedly, ten times or more. Unique molecular identifiers were incorporated into the prepared TCRbeta library. TCRdb fed the PCR reads into MiXCR, producing one record per CDR3 protein. Of some 200,000 distinct CDR3 sequences listed, roughly 15% are singletons. The entry originates in a study of T-cell reconstitution after alpha-beta-depleted transplantation in children. The sequence derives from a human donor who donated a stem cell graft to a child with acute lymphoblastic leukemia. The source was PBMCs from the stem cell graft donor, collected from the stem cell graft.

DNA for the CDR3: TGTGCCAGCAGTCTCAGGACAGAGATAAGGGATACGCAGTATTTT. It specifies CASSLRTEIRDTQYF. The chain combines TRBV28 with TRBJ2-3, with a weak D call TRBD1 (6 bases). The germline V gene encodes CDR1 MDHEN and CDR2 SYDVKM. This CDR3 spans 15 amino acids. The germline V and J ends were trimmed by 5 bases and 6 bases, with 18 bases remaining between them.